Below are 6 T cell receptor beta chains sequenced from a single sample in a study of identical twins. Each CDR3 protein gets one entry after TCRdb re-called the 5' RACE reads with MiXCR. The sample lists roughly 720,000 distinct CDR3 sequences, around a sixth occurring once. The same data also went into a second study, on T cells expressing NK-cell markers.

Sequences were obtained from PBMCs. These receptors came from a woman under 30 in good health.

This clonotype was counted a few times. The chain links TRBV20-1 to TRBJ2-3, with D unclear. Trimming cost V 1 base and J 4 bases, with 9 bases left between them. Germline V CDR1 and CDR2: DFQATT, SNEGSKA (reference sequence). CDR3 length: 13 amino acids. The CDR3 protein is CSARVGVADTQYF. Here the CDR3 DNA reads TGCAGTGCTAGAGTCGGAGTAGCAGATACGCAGTATTTT.

The table lists this clonotype with a few counts. V gene TRBV10-3 combines with J gene TRBJ2-1, with 14 bases identical to TRBD2. The junction had 4 bases not matched to a gene; V was cut back by 5 bases and J by 4 bases. Germline loops: CDR1 ENHRY, CDR2 SYGVKD. The CDR3 covers 16 residues. The CDR3 bases are TGTGCCATCAGTCGACTAGCGGGAGGGCCTTACAATGAGCAGTTCTTC. Translating gives CAISRLAGGPYNEQFF.

This clonotype was picked up a small number of times. The chain employs TRBV6-1 and TRBJ1-5; D is perhaps TRBD1 (6 bases). The CDR3 spans 15 residues. V was shortened by 5 bases and J by 6 bases, with 17 bases between the two germline ends. CDR1 MNHNS and CDR2 SASEGT come from the germline V gene. The CDR3 DNA is TGTGCCAGCAGTACGACAGGCCCCGGCCGTCAGCCCCAGCATTTT. Translating gives CASSTTGPGRQPQHF.

The chain combines TRBV20-1 with TRBJ2-3, with 10 bases that match TRBD2. CDR1 is DFQATT, CDR2 SNEGSKA, per germline (reference sequence). This CDR3 is 12 amino acids long. The trim removed 6 bases at V and 6 bases at J, leaving 3 bases unmatched. The CDR3 loop reads CSATTSGDTQYF. As DNA, the CDR3 is TGCAGTGCCACGACTAGCGGGGATACGCAGTATTTT.

This rearrangement joins TRBV20-1 to TRBJ2-7; 9 bases line up with TRBD2. There are 15 residues in the CDR3. The ends lost 0 bases at V and 0 bases at J; junction bases unmatched: 3. CDR1 DFQATT and CDR2 SNEGSKA come from the germline V gene (reference sequence). DNA for the CDR3: TGCAGTGCTAGAGATCCTAGCGGGGCCTCCTACGAGCAGTACTTC. It encodes CSARDPSGASYEQYF.

The genes are TRBV18 and TRBJ2-3; 7 bases agree with TRBD1. Trimming at V came to 1 base and at J to 3 bases, leaving 4 bases not matched to a gene. CDR3 size: 15 residues. Germline-derived CDR1 and CDR2 are KGHSH and LQKENI. CDR3 nucleotides: TGTGCCAGCTCACCACGGAGGACAGGAACAGATACGCAGTATTTT. It codes for CASSPRRTGTDTQYF.